The clone carrying this T cell receptor beta chain was counted at least ten times. This sample was included in a study of neurological immune-mediated disorders. Each CDR3 protein gets one entry after TCRdb re-called the 5' RACE reads with MiXCR. The profile shows roughly 120,000 distinct CDR3 sequences, roughly 3.2% of them singletons. The TCR comes from a woman aged 30 to 39 with multiple sclerosis. Sequenced: PBMCs.

The CDR3 DNA reads TGTGCCAGCAGGAAAATAGCGGGAGGTCTTTCCTACAATGAGCAGTTCTTC. Translating gives CASRKIAGGLSYNEQFF. The J gene is TRBJ2-1, the V gene TRBV5-6; 10 nucleotides match TRBD2. The CDR3 has 17 amino acids. CDR1 is SGHDT, CDR2 YYEEEE, per germline. Trimming removed 5 bases from V and 1 base from J; junction bases left unmatched: 9.